This T cell receptor beta chain was retrieved from a study of cytotoxic CD8 clonotypes in ibrutinib-treated CLL (dated by TCRdb to the early 2020s). The study in broad terms: In this cohort, around 15 patients were treatment-naive and fewer than 13 were relapsed/refractory, while under 18 had unmutated IGHV. Responses were partial in roughly 24 patients and complete in 2; after median about 68 months follow-up, around 14 stayed in remission and approximately 12 progressed. Samples at response were collected after a median of roughly 13 months of treatment, with a range of about 6 to 40 months. On average, each sample had about 250,000 productive templates and approximately 100,000 productive rearrangements. Of the 86 people in the trial, approximately 28 had longitudinal samples available. Cryopreserved peripheral blood mononuclear cells were obtained before treatment, at response, and at either sustained remission or disease progression. Every sample from remission and from progressive disease was obtained while the patients were still on ibrutinib. Results the study describes overall, beyond this receptor: At baseline, clonality was higher than in age-matched healthy donors and showed a strong correlation with circulating CD8+ T-cell counts. Sustained-remission and progressing patients did not have matched sampling times, and lymph node repertoires were not examined. Public clonotypes were rare and either shrank or stayed stable during treatment, and the rise in clonality at ibrutinib response reflected expansion of private clonotypes. Clonality rose at ibrutinib response, remained stable during sustained remission, and dropped back toward baseline at progression.

Concerning this clone: Its cognate antigen has yet to be identified. No much larger clonotype is one base removed from it; base qualities were not supplied.

From the germline V gene, CDR1 is KGHSH and CDR2 is LQKENI. The CDR3 has 16 amino acids, counting the end cysteine and phenylalanine. Only the CDR3 portion is preserved as DNA: 48 bases, with reading frame beginning at the first base. A distance of 17 bases separates the germline ends of V and J, which lose 6 bases and 3 bases respectively. Explained via the paper, the time point label denotes: about a year on ibrutinib. For TCR beta library preparation, around 1.9 micrograms of genomic DNA were extracted from the cryopreserved PBMCs. Longitudinal blood samples from CLL patients on ibrutinib monotherapy underwent high-throughput TCR beta sequencing. The patients took part in an open-label, single-center phase 2 trial of ibrutinib monotherapy. On a MiSeq, deep resolution sequencing aimed for a depth between 1 in 1 million and 1 in 200,000 T cells, with each clonotype covered roughly 10x on average. The immunoSEQ hsTCRB Kit was used to generate TCR beta libraries. For the original study's pipeline: Data were analyzed with ImmunoSEQ Data Assistant and ImmunoSEQ Analyzer, with V, D and J genes assigned per IMGT definitions. Clonality, which ranges from 0 to 1, was calculated as one minus the normalized Shannon entropy of productive rearrangement frequencies. Only overrepresented clonotypes making up at least 0.05% of the repertoire of each patient were included in the public clonotype analysis. Approximately 14 age-matched healthy donor repertoires from immuneACCESS were used as controls for clonality. As stored in TCRdb, this immuneACCESS dataset retains in-frame rearrangements with V and J assigned. A fraction of the clones does not appear; measured against another copy, unresolved V genes explain less than half of the discrepancy, and the remainder lacks a known reason. From that table come the V and J calls and clone size; the DNA was used to work out D and trimming. In all, the sample holds about 140,000 clones, and around 77% of those were seen once. In total, the top ten clones hold around 30% of the sample.

The V gene is TRBV18 and the J gene is TRBJ2-2, with TRBD1 tentatively as D gene (6 bases match). The source of this sequence is a human donor with chronic lymphocytic leukemia. Sequencing was performed on PBMCs, taken after 12 months of ibrutinib treatment. Here is the DNA: TGTGCCAGCTCTGAGACAGGCTCCTTAGACACCGGGGAGCTGTTTTTT. Translation gives CASSETGSLDTGELFF.